Below are 16 T cell receptor beta chains sequenced from a single sample in a study of T cell repertoires in cytomegalovirus infection (dated by TCRdb to the late 2010s). For sequencing, an Illumina HiSeq 1500 was employed. TCRdb ran its own pipeline on the public reads, namely fastp trimming at Q25 and MiXCR clone calling, and kept in-frame beta chains. Entries that share a CDR3 protein sequence are merged under the most common genes and DNA. This sample comprises hundreds of thousands of distinct CDR3 sequences, 9.5% of them detected only once. In total, the top ten clones hold about 4.5% of the sample. The sequencing sample was made of PBMCs. Receptors originate from a human donor in good health (CMV status not recorded). Some clones in this sample may be carry-over from other donors' samples.

This clonotype was seen only a few times. The chain employs TRBV29-1 and TRBJ1-3; TRBD1 might be the D (6 bases). The CDR3 is 17 residues long. V was cut by 2 bases and J by 0 bases, with 17 bases left in between. The germline CDR1 and CDR2 sequences are SQVTM and ANQGSEA. The CDR3 loop reads CSVESPQGPNSGNTIYF. CDR3 sequence (DNA): TGCAGCGTTGAAAGCCCGCAGGGGCCGAACTCTGGAAACACCATATATTTT.

This clonotype turned up a few times. This chain uses TRBV14 with TRBJ2-1, with D maybe TRBD2 (6 bases). Trimming shortened V by 0 bases and J by 4 bases, and 13 bases separated the two germline ends. From germline, CDR1 is SGHDN and CDR2 FVKESK. The CDR3 has 16 amino acids. The CDR3 spells CASSQEGAGWYNEQFF. The CDR3 bases are TGTGCCAGCAGCCAAGAAGGGGCGGGATGGTACAATGAGCAGTTCTTC.

Ten or more counts support this clonotype. The CDR3 spells CASSLGVGQTNEKLFF. CDR3 DNA: TGTGCCAGCAGCTTAGGTGTGGGACAGACGAATGAAAAACTGTTTTTT. V gene TRBV7-2 combines with J gene TRBJ1-4, with TRBD1 matching over 7 bases. The CDR3 totals 16 residues. The V gene end was trimmed by 1 base and the J gene end by 5 bases; junction bases not matched to a gene: 7. CDR1 is SGHTA, CDR2 FQGNSA, per germline.

This clonotype was picked up many times. The chain carries TRBV20-1 and TRBJ2-4; 7 bases agree with TRBD2. CDR3 length: 10 residues. CDR1 is DFQATT, CDR2 SNEGSKA, per germline (reference sequence). The CDR3 region is CSIGGTIQYF. The DNA of the CDR3 is TGCAGCATCGGGGGGACCATTCAGTACTTC.

V and J are TRBV28 and TRBJ2-3; TRBD2 matches at 14 bases. V was clipped by 7 bases and J by 3 bases; unmatched bases: 18. Germline V gene lookup returns CDR1 MDHEN and CDR2 SYDVKM. The CDR3 is 20 residues long. The CDR3 sequence: CASTTFGLAGGSTPTDTQYF. Written as DNA, the CDR3 is TGTGCCAGCACCACCTTCGGACTAGCGGGGGGCTCAACTCCGACAGATACGCAGTATTTT.

As DNA, the CDR3 is TGTGCCAGCAGCAAGTGTCGGGGCACTGAAGCTTTCTTT. Encoded protein: CASSKCRGTEAFF. The chain uses TRBV7-2 and TRBJ1-1; D remains ambiguous. This CDR3 has 13 amino acids. CDR1 and CDR2 from the germline V gene are SGHTA and FQGNSA. V lost 5 bases and J lost 4, with 11 bases in between.

This clonotype was seen at least ten times. The chain carries TRBV4-1 and TRBJ1-2; TRBD1 might be the D (5 bases). Per the germline V gene, CDR1 is MGHRA and CDR2 is YSYEKL. The CDR3 totals 16 residues. With 0 bases removed from V and 4 bases from J, the gap between germline ends came to 15 bases. The CDR3 protein is CASSQDRGRLPYGYTF. The CDR3 DNA is TGCGCCAGCAGCCAAGATCGGGGCAGGCTCCCCTATGGCTACACCTTC.

V is TRBV7-4 and J is TRBJ1-5; 7 bases fit TRBD1. CDR1 is SGHVT and CDR2 is SQSDAQ in the germline V gene. The CDR3 contains 16 residues. Losses at the gene ends were 5 bases for V and 3 bases for J; bases not matched to a gene: 10. CDR3 bases: TGTGCCAGCAGCCGAGTCGGGACAGCCTTCAATCAGCCCCAGCATTTT. Amino acids: CASSRVGTAFNQPQHF.

This clonotype was found a few times. This chain joins TRBV10-3 and TRBJ2-6, with D possibly being TRBD1 (6 bases). Trimming pared 6 bases from V and 0 bases from J, leaving 15 bases between. Germline CDR1 ENHRY, CDR2 SYGVKD. This CDR3 is built from 17 residues. CDR3 DNA sequence: TGTGCCATCAGGAGAGATACAGGGACCTCTGGGGCCAACGTCCTGACTTTC. This encodes CAIRRDTGTSGANVLTF.

The chain is built from TRBV12-3 or TRBV12-4 and TRBJ1-5; D is ambiguous. The CDR3 is made up of 15 amino acids. Trimming took off 3 bases at V and 2 bases at J, with 11 bases between the two ends. CDR3 amino acids: CASSLSRQGNQPQHF. The CDR3 DNA reads TGTGCCAGCAGTTTGAGCCGCCAGGGCAATCAGCCCCAGCATTTT.

CDR3 sequence: CASSIGQGAYEQYF. The CDR3 nucleotides are TGTGCCAGTAGTATCGGACAGGGGGCCTACGAGCAGTACTTC. This chain uses TRBV19 with TRBJ2-7, with 10 bases that match TRBD1. The trim removed 3 bases at V and 2 bases at J, leaving 1 base unmatched. The length of the CDR3 is 14 residues. CDR1 and CDR2 (germline): LNHDA, SQIVND (reference sequence).

At least ten counts were recorded for this clonotype. The chain joins TRBV5-1 to TRBJ1-2, with a possible D match to TRBD1 (6 bases). The CDR3 has 15 amino acids. V was cut by 4 bases and J by 4 bases, with 17 bases left in between. Germline V gene data show CDR1 as SGHRS and CDR2 as YFSETQ. CDR3 residues: CASSLTGPPSYGYTF. CDR3 coding DNA: TGCGCCAGCAGCCTCACAGGGCCCCCCAGCTATGGCTACACCTTC.

This clonotype was seen repeatedly, ten times or more. This chain connects TRBV6-1 to TRBJ1-2; 7 positions match TRBD1. The CDR3 sequence is 17 residues long. V trimming: 2 bases; J trimming: 1 base; junction bases outside the gene matches: 10. From germline, CDR1 is MNHNS and CDR2 SASEGT. CDR3 in amino acids: CASSELWGQTFNYGYTF. The CDR3 coding sequence is TGTGCCAGCAGTGAATTGTGGGGACAGACGTTTAACTATGGCTACACCTTC.

This clonotype was seen more than once but under ten times. V and J are TRBV12-3 or TRBV12-4 and TRBJ2-6; D might be TRBD1 or TRBD2, each matching 5 bases. V lost 9 bases, J lost 1 base, and 22 bases lay in between. This CDR3 has 18 amino acids. Here the CDR3 reads CASRERGQRASGANVLTF. CDR3 DNA sequence: TGTGCCAGTCGGGAACGGGGCCAACGGGCTTCTGGGGCCAACGTCCTGACTTTC.

This clonotype was seen many times. The gene calls are TRBV7-2 and TRBJ1-5, with D maybe TRBD1 (6 bases). The V end lost 5 bases, the J end lost 2 bases, and 13 bases lay between the germline ends. The germline gives CDR1 SGHTA, CDR2 FQGNSA. CDR3 length: 15 amino acids. CDR3 DNA sequence: TGTGCCAGCAGCACAGGGTTCGGTGGCAATCAGCCCCAGCATTTT. It yields the protein CASSTGFGGNQPQHF.

On this clonotype: Just one base apart from a much larger clone, this may be a read error. DNA of the CDR3: TGTGCCAGCAGCTTAGCAAGTGACAGAAGTAATTCACACCTCCACTTT. Its translation is CASSLASDRSNSHLHF. The V gene is TRBV7-2, the J gene TRBJ1-6; maybe TRBD1 (5 bases). Germline values: CDR1 SGHTA, CDR2 FQGNSA. CDR3 length: 16 amino acids.